This record concerns one T cell receptor (beta chain) sequence. Its antigen is not identified. CDR1 and CDR2 from the germline V gene are SQVTM and ANQGSEA. The J segment lost 2 bases and the V segment lost 6 bases, leaving 16 bases of the junction unmatched. This CDR3 has 16 amino acids. This entry comes from a study of shared clonotypes between healthy human individuals. On the study more broadly: Aged between 18 and 49, the donors were a couple of women and a few men.

TCRdb's copy holds only in-frame clones and misses some; the assay was immunoSEQ multiplex PCR. The sample records about 1.1 million clones, roughly 77% being singletons. Study-wide points: Despite large depth, sorted-subset datasets appeared incompletely sequenced.

The sample consisted of memory CD4+ T cells from PBMCs. This sample's subset: CD45RA-negative fraction. The chain employs TRBV29-1 and TRBJ2-7; 7 bases line up with TRBD1. This clonotype was obtained from a man between 18 and 29 years old in good health. Some clones in this sample may be carry-over from other donors' samples. CDR3 in DNA: TGCAGCGTCCGACCTACTCTCGGACAGGAGACCTACGAGCAGTACTTC. The encoded protein is CSVRPTLGQETYEQYF.